One and the same sample provided the 18 T cell receptor beta chains below, sequenced in a study of blood T cell repertoires in COVID-19. Here immunoSEQ multiplex PCR was the method, and the copy in TCRdb shows in-frame clones only, minus some. The table records some 300,000 clones, 75% to 90% of them present only once. Sequenced input: peripheral blood. Every receptor here comes from a woman between 65 and 79 years old with COVID-19, enrolled during active disease.

This sequence joins TRBV5-4 and TRBJ2-4; the match to TRBD2 covers 13 bases. This CDR3 has 16 amino acids. The V gene's germline CDR1 is SGHNT and CDR2 YYREEE (reference sequence). The junction had 5 bases not matched to a gene; V was cut back by 2 bases and J by 6 bases. CDR3 loop: CASSFGTSGTPNIQYF. The CDR3, as DNA: TGTGCCAGCAGCTTTGGGACTAGCGGGACACCAAACATTCAGTACTTC. Full variable domain (remainder filled in from reference TRBV5-4 and TRBJ2-4): ETGVTQSPTHLIKTRGQQVTLRCSSQSGHNTVSWYQQALGQGPQFIFQYYREEENGRGNFPPRFSGLQFPNYSSELNVNALELDDSALYLCASSFGTSGTPNIQYFGAGTRLSVL.

The V call is TRBV3-1 (or the pseudogene TRBV3-2), the J call TRBJ2-7; 10 positions agree with TRBD1. The CDR3 extends over 15 amino acids. CDR1 is LGHDT, CDR2 YNNKEL, per germline (reference sequence). Trimming at V came to 4 bases and at J to 6 bases, leaving 9 bases not matched to a gene. Here the CDR3 reads CASSLLGQGGGEQYF. CDR3 bases: TGTGCCAGCAGCCTCCTTGGACAGGGGGGCGGCGAGCAGTACTTC.

As for this clone: Other DNA variants within this sample encode the same CDR3. The V and J genes are TRBV14 and TRBJ2-1; 9 bases line up with TRBD2. This CDR3 has 15 residues. The junction had 1 base not matched to a gene; V was cut back by 0 bases and J by 4 bases. Germline CDR1 SGHDN, CDR2 FVKESK. CDR3 in amino acids: CASSQEAGGYNEQFF. The CDR3 nucleotides are TGTGCCAGCAGCCAAGAGGCGGGGGGGTACAATGAGCAGTTCTTC.

The V gene is TRBV4-1, the J gene TRBJ1-2, with 7 bases aligning to TRBD1. The V gene's germline CDR1 is MGHRA and CDR2 YSYEKL. The length of the CDR3 is 15 residues. V lost 4 bases, J lost 8 bases, and 13 bases stayed unmatched. The chain's CDR3 is CASSPWDSPLRGYTF. The CDR3 DNA reads TGCGCCAGCAGCCCTTGGGACAGTCCCTTGAGGGGCTACACCTTC.

V gene TRBV7-2 combines with J gene TRBJ2-3; D not certain. CDR3 length: 12 amino acids. The V gene lost 3 bases and the J gene lost 6 bases, with 7 bases spanning the gap. CDR1 SGHTA and CDR2 FQGNSA come from the germline V gene. CDR3 sequence: CASSFGWDTQYF. In nucleotides, the CDR3 is TGTGCCAGCAGCTTCGGGTGGGATACGCAGTATTTT.

The count of this clone is one. The chain combines TRBV30 with TRBJ1-2; no clear D. The germline V gene has CDR1 GTSNPN and CDR2 SVGIG (reference sequence). V lost 0 bases and J lost 5, with 4 bases in between. The CDR3 length is 11 residues. DNA of the CDR3: TGTGCCTGGAGTGTACGGTATGGCTACACCTTC. Protein: CAWSVRYGYTF.

This rearrangement joins TRBV4-3 to TRBJ2-7; D gene ambiguous. V gave up 3 bases and J gave up 2 bases, with 20 bases separating them. The germline V gene encodes CDR1 LGHNA and CDR2 YSLEER. The CDR3 covers 17 residues. The chain's CDR3 is CASSHDHYSLLPYEQYF. In DNA form, the CDR3 reads TGCGCCAGCAGCCATGACCACTACTCGCTCCTCCCCTACGAGCAGTACTTC.

The chain joins TRBV7-9 to TRBJ2-2; D may be TRBD2 (5 bases). The CDR3 runs 17 residues. The ends were cut back, 2 bases at V and 4 bases at J, with 17 bases in the middle. Germline V gene lookup returns CDR1 SEHNR and CDR2 FQNEAQ (reference sequence). In DNA form, the CDR3 reads TGTGCCAGCAGCTTAAAGGAGACGGGAAAGGGCACCGGGGAGCTGTTTTTT. Translation gives CASSLKETGKGTGELFF. The full variable domain, rest sourced from reference TRBV7-9 and TRBJ2-2, is DTGVSQNPRHKITKRGQNVTFRCDPISEHNRLYWYRQTLGQGPEFLTYFQNEAQLEKSRLLSDRFSAERPKGSFSTLEIQRTEQGDSAMYLCASSLKETGKGTGELFFGEGSRLTVL.

The chain has TRBV6-5 and TRBJ1-2, with D tentatively TRBD1 (5 bases). Germline V gene sequence: CDR1 MNHEY, CDR2 SVGAGI. The V end lost 8 bases, the J end lost 7 bases, and 20 bases lay between the germline ends. CDR3 length equals 14 residues. CDR3 region: CASFKGNSGGGYTF. CDR3 DNA sequence: TGTGCCAGCTTCAAGGGAAATTCCGGGGGTGGCTACACCTTC.

The rearrangement uses TRBV7-2 and TRBJ1-6, with TRBD1 as a possible D gene (6 bases). CDR1 is SGHTA, CDR2 FQGNSA, per germline. The CDR3 sequence is 15 residues long. V dropped 1 base and J dropped 7 bases, with 11 bases sitting between them. This CDR3 reads CASSLVQGMNSPLHF. The DNA for the CDR3 is TGTGCCAGCAGCTTAGTCCAGGGGATGAATTCACCCCTCCACTTT.

The V gene is TRBV18, the J gene TRBJ1-5; D uncertain. The CDR3 contains 15 residues. The V gene lost 1 base and the J gene lost 4 bases, with 11 bases spanning the gap. CDR1 is KGHSH and CDR2 is LQKENI in the germline V gene. The DNA of the CDR3 is TGTGCCAGCTCACCACAAAGCTTACGGAATCAGCCCCAGCATTTT. It yields the protein CASSPQSLRNQPQHF.

The CDR3 DNA follows: TGCGCCAGCAGCTCCGGACTAGCGGGGGGAAAAGAGACCCAGTACTTC. It codes for CASSSGLAGGKETQYF. The V call is TRBV5-1, the J call TRBJ2-5; 14 nucleotides agree with TRBD2. In germline, CDR1 is SGHRS, CDR2 YFSETQ. With V trimmed by 3 bases and J by 3 bases, 4 bases remained unmatched. The CDR3 is made up of 16 amino acids.

The V gene is TRBV6-1, the J gene TRBJ2-6, with D possibly TRBD1 on 6 matching bases. Germline lookup yields CDR1 MNHNS and CDR2 SASEGT. CDR3 length: 17 amino acids. V was pared by 3 bases and J by 0 bases, with 12 bases between. The CDR3 DNA sequence: TGTGCCAGCAGTGAGGGACAATTTAACTCTGGGGCCAACGTCCTGACTTTC. Residues: CASSEGQFNSGANVLTF.

The rearrangement uses TRBV2 and TRBJ2-3, with 10 bases identical to TRBD2. Trimming cost V 6 bases and J 2 bases; bases outside gene matches: 14. The CDR3 loop spans 18 amino acids. CDR1 is SNHLY, CDR2 FYNNEI, per germline. The CDR3 protein is CASRGRGLSGGNTDTQYF. The CDR3 DNA sequence: TGTGCCAGCAGGGGCAGGGGCCTTAGCGGGGGGAACACAGATACGCAGTATTTT.

V is TRBV18 and J is TRBJ1-2; 9 bases map to TRBD1. Losses at the gene ends were 0 bases for V and 8 bases for J; bases not matched to a gene: 1. Germline values: CDR1 KGHSH, CDR2 LQKENI. The CDR3 is 13 amino acids. The CDR3 nucleotides are TGTGCCAGCTCACCACCGGGACAGGGAGGCTACACCTTC. It translates to CASSPPGQGGYTF.

This clone showed up just a few times. The rearrangement joins TRBV4-1 to TRBJ2-6; D is possibly TRBD2 (7 bases). This CDR3 has 20 residues. Per germline, CDR1 MGHRA and CDR2 YSYEKL. Trimming removed 0 bases from V and 0 bases from J, with 18 bases in between. The CDR3 is CASSQDRGGTGFSGANVLTF. The CDR3 coding sequence is TGCGCCAGCAGCCAAGATAGGGGGGGCACTGGATTCTCTGGGGCCAACGTCCTGACTTTC.

This chain uses TRBV30 with TRBJ1-1, with 7 nucleotides matching TRBD1. Germline CDR1 is GTSNPN and CDR2 is SVGIG (reference sequence). Unmatched junction bases numbered 12, after V lost 7 bases and J lost 7 bases. This CDR3 contains 13 residues. The DNA for the CDR3 is TGTGCCTACAGCAGCAGGGGGAGGATTGAAGCTTTCTTT. This gives the protein CAYSSRGRIEAFF.

This clone was counted a single time. The V gene is TRBV2, the J gene TRBJ2-5; D might be TRBD1 (6 bases). Germline values: CDR1 SNHLY, CDR2 FYNNEI. Trimming took 0 bases from V and 5 from J, leaving 10 bases between them. This CDR3 region has 14 residues. CDR3 in DNA: TGTGCCAGCAGTGAAGCCGGTAGGGGGGAGACCCAGTACTTC. As protein: CASSEAGRGETQYF.